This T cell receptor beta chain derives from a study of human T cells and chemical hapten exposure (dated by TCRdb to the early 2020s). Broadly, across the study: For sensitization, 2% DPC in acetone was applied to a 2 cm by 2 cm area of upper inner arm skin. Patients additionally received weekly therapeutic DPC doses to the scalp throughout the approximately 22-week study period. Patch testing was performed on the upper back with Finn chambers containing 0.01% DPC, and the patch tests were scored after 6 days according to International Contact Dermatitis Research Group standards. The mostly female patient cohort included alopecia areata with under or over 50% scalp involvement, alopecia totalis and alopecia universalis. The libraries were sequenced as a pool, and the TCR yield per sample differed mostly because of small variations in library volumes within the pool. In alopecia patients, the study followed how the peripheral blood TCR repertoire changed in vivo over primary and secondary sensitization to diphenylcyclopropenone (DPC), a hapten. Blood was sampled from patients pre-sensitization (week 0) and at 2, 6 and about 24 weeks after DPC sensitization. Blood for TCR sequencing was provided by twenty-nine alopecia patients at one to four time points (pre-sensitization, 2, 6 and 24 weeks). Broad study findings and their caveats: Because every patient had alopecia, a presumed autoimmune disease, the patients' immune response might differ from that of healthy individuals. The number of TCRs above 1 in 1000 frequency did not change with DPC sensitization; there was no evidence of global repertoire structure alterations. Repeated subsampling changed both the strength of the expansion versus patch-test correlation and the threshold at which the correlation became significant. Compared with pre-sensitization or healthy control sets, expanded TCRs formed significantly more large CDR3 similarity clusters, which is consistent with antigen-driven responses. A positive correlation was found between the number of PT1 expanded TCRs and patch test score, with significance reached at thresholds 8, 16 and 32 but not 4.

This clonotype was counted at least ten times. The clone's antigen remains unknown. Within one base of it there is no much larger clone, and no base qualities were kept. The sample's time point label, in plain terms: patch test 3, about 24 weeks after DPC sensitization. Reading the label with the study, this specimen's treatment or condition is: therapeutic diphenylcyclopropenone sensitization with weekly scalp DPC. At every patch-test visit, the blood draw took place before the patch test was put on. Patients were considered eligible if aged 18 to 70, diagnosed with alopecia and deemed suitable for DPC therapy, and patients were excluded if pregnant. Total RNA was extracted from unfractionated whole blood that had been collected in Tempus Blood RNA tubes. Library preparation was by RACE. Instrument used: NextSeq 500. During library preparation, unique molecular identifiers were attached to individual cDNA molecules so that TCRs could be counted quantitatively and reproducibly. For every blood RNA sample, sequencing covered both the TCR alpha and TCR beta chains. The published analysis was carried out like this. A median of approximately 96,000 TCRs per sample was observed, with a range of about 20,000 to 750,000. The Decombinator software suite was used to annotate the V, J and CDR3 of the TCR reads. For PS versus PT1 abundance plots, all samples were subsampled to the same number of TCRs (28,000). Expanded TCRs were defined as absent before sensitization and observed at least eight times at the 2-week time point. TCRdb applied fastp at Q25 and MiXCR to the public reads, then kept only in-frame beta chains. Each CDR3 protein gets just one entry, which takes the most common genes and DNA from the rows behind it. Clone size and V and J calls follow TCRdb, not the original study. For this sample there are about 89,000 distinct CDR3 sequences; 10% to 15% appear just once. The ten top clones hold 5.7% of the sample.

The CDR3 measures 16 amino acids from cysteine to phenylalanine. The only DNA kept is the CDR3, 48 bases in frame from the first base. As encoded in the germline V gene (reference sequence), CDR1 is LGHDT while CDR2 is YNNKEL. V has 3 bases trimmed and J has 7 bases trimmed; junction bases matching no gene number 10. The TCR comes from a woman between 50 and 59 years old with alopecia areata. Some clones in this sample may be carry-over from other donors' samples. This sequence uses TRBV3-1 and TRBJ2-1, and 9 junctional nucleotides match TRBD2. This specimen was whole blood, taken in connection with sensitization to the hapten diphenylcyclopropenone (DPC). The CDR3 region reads CASSQALAGVRNEQFF. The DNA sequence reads TGTGCCAGCAGCCAGGCTTTAGCGGGAGTGCGGAATGAGCAGTTCTTC.